The T cell receptor (beta chain) under discussion was sequenced for a study of blood T cell repertoires in COVID-19. Study-wide background: Sites across the United States, Italy and Spain contributed samples from acute and convalescent COVID-19. The cDNA or gDNA used as material had been derived from T cells, B-cell-depleted T cells, or PBMCs.

Authors' analysis steps: Nucleated cell counts were estimated from reference gene primer amplification. TCRdb's table, derived via immunoSEQ multiplex PCR, lists solely in-frame clones and lacks some. The DNA was the basis for D and trimming; V, J and clone size are from that table. This table holds more than 35,000 clones, 87% found once. Per germline, CDR1 SGHNT and CDR2 YYREEE (reference sequence). The CDR3 consists of 17 residues. With V trimmed by 3 bases and J by 5 bases, 11 bases remained unmatched. Sequenced: peripheral blood. The origin of this receptor is a man in his sixties with acute or convalescent COVID-19. The chain recombines TRBV5-4 with TRBJ2-2, with 9 positions matching TRBD1. The CDR3 loop reads CASSSGTGLGLTGELFF. CDR3 nucleotides: TGTGCCAGCAGCTCCGGGACAGGGCTCGGATTGACCGGGGAGCTGTTTTTT.